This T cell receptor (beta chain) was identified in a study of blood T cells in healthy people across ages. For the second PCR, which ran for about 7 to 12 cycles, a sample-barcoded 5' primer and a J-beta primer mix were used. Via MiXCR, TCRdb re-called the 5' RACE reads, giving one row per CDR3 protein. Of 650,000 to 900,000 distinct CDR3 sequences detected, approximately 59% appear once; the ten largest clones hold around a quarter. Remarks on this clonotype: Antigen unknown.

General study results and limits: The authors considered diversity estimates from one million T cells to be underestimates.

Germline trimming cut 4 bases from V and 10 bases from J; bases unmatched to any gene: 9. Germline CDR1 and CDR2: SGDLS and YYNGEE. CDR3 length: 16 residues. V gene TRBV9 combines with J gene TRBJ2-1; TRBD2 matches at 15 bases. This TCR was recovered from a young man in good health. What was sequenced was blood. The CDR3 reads CASSHGLAGGKLEQFF. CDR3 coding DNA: TGTGCCAGCAGCCACGGACTAGCGGGGGGGAAGTTGGAGCAGTTCTTC.